This T cell receptor beta chain was observed in a study of identical twins. Whole-study results and caveats: The abundant beta clonotypes from cord blood had fewer insertions, and memory repertoires had none of this. Zero-insertion analyses were open to partial confounding by invariant MAIT and iNKT cells.

CDR3 length equals 15 residues. Trimming took off 3 bases at V and 1 base at J, with 13 bases between the two ends. From germline, CDR1 is SGHDT and CDR2 YYEEEE. With respect to this clonotype: What it binds is not known.

TCRdb called the 5' RACE reads again in MiXCR, with one record for every CDR3 protein. This sample has about 900,000 distinct CDR3 sequences; 10% to 15% occur once, and the top ten carry around 1.5%. This sample was shared with a second study, whose subject was yellow fever vaccine responses in identical twins. From that report: Twins reportedly showed a vaccine T cell response that seemed partly convergent and partly personalized.

The sequence was obtained from a young woman in good health. The material sequenced was PBMCs. The chain couples TRBV5-6 to TRBJ1-1; no clear D gene. The CDR3 spells CASSSTKLGNTEAFF. CDR3 sequence (DNA): TGTGCCAGCAGCTCGACAAAGTTAGGGAACACTGAAGCTTTCTTT.